Following are 14 T cell receptor beta chains from one sample sequenced in a study of identical twins. Each CDR3 protein gets one entry after TCRdb re-called the 5' RACE reads with MiXCR. The sample lists about 450,000 distinct CDR3 sequences, 18% occurring once. The sequenced material came from naive T cells sorted from blood. The receptors derive from a man aged 50-59 years in good health.

This clonotype was counted at least ten times. The chain recombines TRBV7-2 with TRBJ2-7; D call uncertain. Germline CDR1 is SGHTA and CDR2 is FQGNSA. The V and J ends lost 3 bases and 6 bases respectively, with 18 bases between them. The CDR3 spans 15 residues. CDR3 sequence reads: CASSLLPDGYSEQYF. CDR3 nucleotides: TGTGCCAGCAGCTTGCTCCCGGACGGCTACTCCGAGCAGTACTTC.

About this clonotype: Relative to the germline gene, one junction end is altered; a read error may explain this. This chain links TRBV12-3 or TRBV12-4 with TRBJ2-1; 10 bases align to TRBD2. This CDR3 region has 17 residues. The CDR3 nucleotides read TGTGCCAGCACTGCCCCTAAGGGGCTAGCGGGAGCCAATAAGCAGTTCTTC. It is translated as CASTAPKGLAGANKQFF.

This clonotype has a count of ten or more. The chain links TRBV20-1 to TRBJ2-7, with TRBD2 matching 8 bases. The CDR3 has 14 amino acids. V lost 3 bases, J lost 1 base, and 5 bases stayed unmatched. CDR1 and CDR2 from the germline V gene are DFQATT and SNEGSKA (reference sequence). The CDR3 region is CSARRAGGSYEQYF. In DNA form, the CDR3 reads TGCAGTGCTAGGCGGGCGGGAGGTTCCTACGAGCAGTACTTC.

In nucleotides, the CDR3 is TGCGCCAGCAGCTCTGTAACAGGACTAAACTACAATGAGCAGTTCTTC. Translating gives CASSSVTGLNYNEQFF. V gene TRBV5-1 combines with J gene TRBJ2-1, with D perhaps TRBD2 (6 bases). The CDR3 extends over 16 amino acids. Trimming pared 3 bases from V and 3 bases from J, leaving 16 bases between. The germline gives CDR1 SGHRS, CDR2 YFSETQ.

Many counts were recorded for this clonotype. The rearrangement joins TRBV20-1 to TRBJ2-1; 7 bases match TRBD2. The CDR3 extends over 15 amino acids. The J segment lost 0 bases and the V segment lost 3 bases, leaving 5 bases of the junction unmatched. Germline V gene lookup returns CDR1 DFQATT and CDR2 SNEGSKA (reference sequence). CDR3 protein: CSASAGGSSYNEQFF. CDR3 DNA sequence: TGCAGTGCTAGTGCCGGGGGGAGCTCCTACAATGAGCAGTTCTTC.

This clonotype was counted a few times. The chain employs TRBV24-1 and TRBJ2-1, with D unclear. This CDR3 spans 12 amino acids. The germline gives CDR1 KGHDR, CDR2 SFDVKD. V was cut by 2 bases and J by 16 bases, with 14 bases left in between. The CDR3 reads CATSDSDSPHFF. DNA of the CDR3: TGTGCCACCAGTGATTCGGATTCCCCCCATTTCTTC.

The chain is built from TRBV5-4 and TRBJ2-3, with 10 bases that match TRBD2. Germline V gene lookup returns CDR1 SGHNT and CDR2 YYREEE (reference sequence). V shed 4 bases and J 2 bases; nucleotides not matched to a gene: 4. The length of the CDR3 is 15 residues. CDR3 nucleotides: TGTGCCAGCAGCCTAGCGGGGGAGTACACAGATACGCAGTATTTT. Translating it yields CASSLAGEYTDTQYF.

This clonotype was counted only a few times. The chain has TRBV4-3 and TRBJ2-3, with 9 bases identical to TRBD2. The germline gives CDR1 LGHNA, CDR2 YSLEER. This CDR3 is 15 amino acids long. The V and J ends lost 4 bases and 7 bases, in that order; junction bases with no gene match: 9. The CDR3 spells CASSPTEREANTQYF. Here the CDR3 DNA reads TGCGCCAGCAGCCCGACGGAGCGGGAGGCAAATACGCAGTATTTT.

The rearrangement joins TRBV3-1 to TRBJ2-1; 9 bases are a match to TRBD2. J lost 4 bases, V lost 2 bases, and 9 bases had no gene match. From germline, CDR1 is LGHDT and CDR2 YNNKEL (reference sequence). The CDR3 contains 17 residues. Written as DNA, the CDR3 is TGTGCCAGCAGCCAACGGCTAGCGGGGACCATTTACAATGAGCAGTTCTTC. As protein: CASSQRLAGTIYNEQFF.

This clonotype came up many times. This chain connects TRBV29-1 to TRBJ2-2; no firm D call. The CDR3 spans 11 residues. From germline, CDR1 is SQVTM and CDR2 ANQGSEA. V was shortened by 2 bases and J by 8 bases, with 6 bases between the two germline ends. The CDR3 spells CSVEQLGELFF. In DNA form, the CDR3 reads TGCAGCGTTGAACAACTTGGGGAGCTGTTTTTT.

This clonotype has ten or more counts. The V and J genes are TRBV11-2 and TRBJ1-1; 10 bases agree with TRBD1. The ends lost 4 bases at V and 4 bases at J; junction bases unmatched: 3. CDR1 and CDR2 from the germline V gene are SGHAT and FQNNGV. The CDR3 consists of 14 residues. The CDR3, as DNA: TGTGCCAGCAGCTCAAGGACAGGGGGCACTGAAGCTTTCTTT. Its protein product is CASSSRTGGTEAFF.

The rearrangement joins TRBV7-2 to TRBJ1-1, with 9 positions matching TRBD1. The CDR3 loop spans 15 amino acids. From germline, CDR1 is SGHTA and CDR2 FQGNSA. V was clipped by 4 bases and J by 2 bases; unmatched bases: 5. The CDR3 sequence is CASSSTGGINTEAFF. The CDR3 DNA reads TGTGCCAGCAGCTCGACAGGGGGAATCAACACTGAAGCTTTCTTT.

The chain carries TRBV28 and TRBJ2-6, with 8 positions matching TRBD2. Losses at the gene ends were 5 bases for V and 4 bases for J; bases not matched to a gene: 13. There are 18 residues in the CDR3. Germline CDR1 is MDHEN and CDR2 is SYDVKM. This chain's CDR3 is CASSMPRLAGLGANVLTF. CDR3 in DNA: TGTGCCAGCAGTATGCCCCGGCTAGCGGGTCTCGGGGCCAACGTCCTGACTTTC.

The table lists this clonotype with a few counts. This chain connects TRBV6-1 to TRBJ2-7; D is perhaps TRBD1 (6 bases). The V end lost 2 bases, the J end lost 2 bases, and 13 bases lay between the germline ends. Germline V gene data show CDR1 as MNHNS and CDR2 as SASEGT. This CDR3 has 15 amino acids. CDR3 amino acids: CASSEQGHPTYEQYF. The CDR3 DNA is TGTGCCAGCAGTGAACAGGGACACCCCACCTACGAGCAGTACTTC.